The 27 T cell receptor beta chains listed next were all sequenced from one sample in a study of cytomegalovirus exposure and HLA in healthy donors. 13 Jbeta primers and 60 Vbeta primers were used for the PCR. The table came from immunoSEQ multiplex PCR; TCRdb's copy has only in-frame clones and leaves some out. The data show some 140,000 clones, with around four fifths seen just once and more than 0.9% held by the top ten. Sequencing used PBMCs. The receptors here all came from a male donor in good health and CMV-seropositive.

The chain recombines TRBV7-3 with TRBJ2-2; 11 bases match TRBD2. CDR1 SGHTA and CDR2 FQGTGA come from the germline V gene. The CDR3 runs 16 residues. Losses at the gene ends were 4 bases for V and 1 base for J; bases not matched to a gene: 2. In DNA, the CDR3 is TGTGCCAGCAGCTCTACTAGCGGGGGGAACACCGGGGAGCTGTTTTTT. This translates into CASSSTSGGNTGELFF.

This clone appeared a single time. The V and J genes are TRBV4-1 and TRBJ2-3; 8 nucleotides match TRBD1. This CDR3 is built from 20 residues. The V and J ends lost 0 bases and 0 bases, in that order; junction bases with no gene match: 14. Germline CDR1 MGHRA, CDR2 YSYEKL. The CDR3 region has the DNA TGCGCCAGCAGCCAAGATCTTAGTTACAGGGGGTTTTCTAGCACAGATACGCAGTATTTT. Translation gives CASSQDLSYRGFSSTDTQYF.

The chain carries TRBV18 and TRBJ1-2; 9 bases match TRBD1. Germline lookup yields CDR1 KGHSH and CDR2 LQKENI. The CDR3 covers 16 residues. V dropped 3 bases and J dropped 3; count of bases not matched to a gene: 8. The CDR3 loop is CASSPGTGIGDYGYTF. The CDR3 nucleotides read TGTGCCAGCTCACCGGGGACAGGGATTGGCGACTATGGCTACACCTTC.

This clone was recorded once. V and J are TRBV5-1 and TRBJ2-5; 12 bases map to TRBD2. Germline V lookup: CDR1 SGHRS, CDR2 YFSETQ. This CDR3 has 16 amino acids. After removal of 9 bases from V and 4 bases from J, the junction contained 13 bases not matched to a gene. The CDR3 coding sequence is TGCGCCACCGACGGGCGGCTAGCGGGGGGGCGAGAGACCCAGTACTTC. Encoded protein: CATDGRLAGGRETQYF.

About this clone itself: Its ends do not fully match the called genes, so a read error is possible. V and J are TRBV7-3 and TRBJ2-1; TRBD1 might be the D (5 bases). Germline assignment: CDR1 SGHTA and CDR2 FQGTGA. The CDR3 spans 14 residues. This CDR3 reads CAGSLRARDNEQFF. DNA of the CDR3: TGTGCCGGCAGCTTAAGGGCCAGGGACAATGAGCAGTTCTTC.

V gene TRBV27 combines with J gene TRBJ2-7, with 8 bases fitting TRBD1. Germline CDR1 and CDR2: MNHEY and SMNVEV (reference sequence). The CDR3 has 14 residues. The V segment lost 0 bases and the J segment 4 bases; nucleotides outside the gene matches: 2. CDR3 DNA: TGTGCCAGCAGTTTATCCGACAGGGGATACGAGCAGTACTTC. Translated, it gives CASSLSDRGYEQYF.

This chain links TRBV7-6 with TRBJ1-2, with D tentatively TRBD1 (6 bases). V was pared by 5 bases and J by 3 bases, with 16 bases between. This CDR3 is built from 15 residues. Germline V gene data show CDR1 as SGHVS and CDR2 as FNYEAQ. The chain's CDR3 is CASSPTGQLYYGYTF. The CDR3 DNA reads TGTGCCAGCAGCCCAACGGGACAACTGTACTATGGCTACACCTTC.

CDR3 region: CASSPTGSGSFYEQYF. The CDR3 DNA is TGTGCCAGCAGCCCGACGGGTAGCGGGAGTTTCTACGAGCAGTACTTC. The chain links TRBV7-9 to TRBJ2-7; 9 bases map to TRBD2. Germline V gene data show CDR1 as SEHNR and CDR2 as FQNEAQ (reference sequence). The V and J ends lost 5 bases and 3 bases, in that order; junction bases with no gene match: 11. The CDR3 loop spans 16 amino acids.

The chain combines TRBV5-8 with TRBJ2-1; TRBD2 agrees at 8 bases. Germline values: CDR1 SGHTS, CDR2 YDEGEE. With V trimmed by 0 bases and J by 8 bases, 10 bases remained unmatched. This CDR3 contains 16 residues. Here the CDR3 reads CASSLEGTSGGDEQFF. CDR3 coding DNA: TGTGCCAGCAGCTTGGAAGGGACTAGTGGAGGCGATGAGCAGTTCTTC.

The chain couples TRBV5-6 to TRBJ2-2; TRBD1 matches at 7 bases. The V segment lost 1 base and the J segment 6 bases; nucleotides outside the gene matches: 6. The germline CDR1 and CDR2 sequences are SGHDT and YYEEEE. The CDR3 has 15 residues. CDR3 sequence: CASSLLGGIAGELFF. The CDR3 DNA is TGTGCCAGCAGCTTGTTAGGGGGCATCGCCGGGGAGCTGTTTTTT.

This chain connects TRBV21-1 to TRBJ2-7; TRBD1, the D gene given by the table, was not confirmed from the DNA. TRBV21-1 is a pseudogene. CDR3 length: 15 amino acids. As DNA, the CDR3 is TGTGCCAGCAGCAAAGAGCTAGACAGGGTCTACGAGCAGTACTTC. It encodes CASSKELDRVYEQYF.

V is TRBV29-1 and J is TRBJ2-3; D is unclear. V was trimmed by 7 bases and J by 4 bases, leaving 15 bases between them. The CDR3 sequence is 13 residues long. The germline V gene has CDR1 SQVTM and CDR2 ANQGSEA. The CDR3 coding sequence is TGCAGCGCCCCTCTATTACCTGCAGATACGCAGTATTTT. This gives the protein CSAPLLPADTQYF.

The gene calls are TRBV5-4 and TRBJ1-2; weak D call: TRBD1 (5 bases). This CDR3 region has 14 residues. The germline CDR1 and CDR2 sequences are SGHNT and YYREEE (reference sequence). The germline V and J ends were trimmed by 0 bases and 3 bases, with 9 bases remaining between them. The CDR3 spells CASSLGGKDYGYTF. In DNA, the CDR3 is TGTGCCAGCAGCTTGGGGGGCAAGGACTATGGCTACACCTTC.

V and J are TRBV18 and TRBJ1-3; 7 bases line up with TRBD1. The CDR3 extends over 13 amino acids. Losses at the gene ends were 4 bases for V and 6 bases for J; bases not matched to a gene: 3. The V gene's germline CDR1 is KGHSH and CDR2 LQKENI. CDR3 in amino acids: CASSQGAENTIYF. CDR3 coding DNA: TGTGCCAGCTCACAGGGGGCGGAAAACACCATATATTTT.

CDR3 DNA sequence: TGTGCCAGCAGCTTACATCCGGCGGACAGTATATCGAATGAGCAGTTCTTC. Translated: CASSLHPADSISNEQFF. The V call is TRBV5-5, the J call TRBJ2-1; tentative D call: TRBD1 (6 bases). There are 17 residues in the CDR3. Germline V lookup: CDR1 SGHKS, CDR2 YYEKEE (reference sequence). Trimming stripped 2 bases from V and 7 bases from J, with 22 bases between.

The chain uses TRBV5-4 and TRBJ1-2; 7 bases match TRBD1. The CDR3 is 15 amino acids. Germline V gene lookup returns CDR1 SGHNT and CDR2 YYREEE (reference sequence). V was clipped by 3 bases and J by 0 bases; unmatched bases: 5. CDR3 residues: CASSSGQAANYGYTF. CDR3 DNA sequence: TGTGCCAGCAGCTCAGGACAGGCCGCTAACTATGGCTACACCTTC.

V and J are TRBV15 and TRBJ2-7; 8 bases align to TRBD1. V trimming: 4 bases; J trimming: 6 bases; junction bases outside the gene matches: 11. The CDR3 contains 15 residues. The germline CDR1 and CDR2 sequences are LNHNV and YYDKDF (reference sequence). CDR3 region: CATSIQGAGTAEQYF. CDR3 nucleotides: TGTGCCACCAGCATTCAGGGGGCTGGTACCGCCGAGCAGTACTTC.

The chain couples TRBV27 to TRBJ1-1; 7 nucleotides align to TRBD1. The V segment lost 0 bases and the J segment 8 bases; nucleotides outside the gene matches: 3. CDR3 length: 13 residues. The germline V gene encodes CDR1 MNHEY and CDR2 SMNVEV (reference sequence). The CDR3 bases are TGTGCCAGCAGTTTATCCGGACAGGCCGAAGCTTTCTTT. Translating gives CASSLSGQAEAFF.

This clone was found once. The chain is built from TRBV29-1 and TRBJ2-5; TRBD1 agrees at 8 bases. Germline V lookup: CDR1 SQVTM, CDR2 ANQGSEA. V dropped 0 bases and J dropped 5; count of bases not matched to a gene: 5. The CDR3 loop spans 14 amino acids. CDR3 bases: TGCAGCGTTGAAGATCAGGGGGCTTGGGAGACCCAGTACTTC. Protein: CSVEDQGAWETQYF.

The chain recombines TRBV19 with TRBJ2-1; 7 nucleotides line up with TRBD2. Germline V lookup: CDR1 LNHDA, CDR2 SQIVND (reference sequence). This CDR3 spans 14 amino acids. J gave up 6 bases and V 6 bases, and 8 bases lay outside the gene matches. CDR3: CASSLRLALNEQFF. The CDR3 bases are TGTGCCAGTAGCCTCCGACTAGCCCTCAATGAGCAGTTCTTC.

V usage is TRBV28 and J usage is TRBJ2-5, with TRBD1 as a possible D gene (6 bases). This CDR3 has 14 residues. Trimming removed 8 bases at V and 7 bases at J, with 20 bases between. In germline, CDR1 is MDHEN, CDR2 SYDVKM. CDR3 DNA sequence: TGTGCCAGCGAGTATAGTACAGGGCCAGGGACCCAGTACTTC. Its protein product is CASEYSTGPGTQYF.

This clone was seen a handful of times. The CDR3 is CASSIGTGREAFF. As DNA, the CDR3 is TGTGCCAGTAGTATTGGGACAGGGAGGGAAGCTTTCTTT. V gene TRBV19 combines with J gene TRBJ1-1; 9 bases fit TRBD1. This CDR3 comprises 13 residues. The J segment lost 8 bases and the V segment lost 3 bases, leaving 4 bases of the junction unmatched. Germline lookup yields CDR1 LNHDA and CDR2 SQIVND (reference sequence).

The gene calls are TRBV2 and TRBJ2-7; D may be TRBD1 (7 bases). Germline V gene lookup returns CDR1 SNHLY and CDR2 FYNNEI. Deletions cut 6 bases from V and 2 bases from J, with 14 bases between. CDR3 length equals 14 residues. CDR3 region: CASRKEGAAYEQYF. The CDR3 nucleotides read TGTGCCAGCAGGAAGGAGGGGGCGGCCTACGAGCAGTACTTC. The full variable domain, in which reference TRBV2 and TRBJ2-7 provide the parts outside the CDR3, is EPEVTQTPSHQVTQMGQEVILRCVPISNHLYFYWYRQILGQKVEFLVSFYNNEISEKSEIFDDQFSVERPDGSNFTLKIRSTKLEDSAMYFCASRKEGAAYEQYFGPGTRLTVT.

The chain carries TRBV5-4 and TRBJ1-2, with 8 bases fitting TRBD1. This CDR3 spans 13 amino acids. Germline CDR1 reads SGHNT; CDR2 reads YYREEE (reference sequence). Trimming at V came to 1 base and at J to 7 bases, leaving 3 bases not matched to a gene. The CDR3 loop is CASSLTGGVGYTF. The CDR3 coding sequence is TGTGCCAGCAGCTTGACAGGGGGGGTTGGCTACACCTTC.

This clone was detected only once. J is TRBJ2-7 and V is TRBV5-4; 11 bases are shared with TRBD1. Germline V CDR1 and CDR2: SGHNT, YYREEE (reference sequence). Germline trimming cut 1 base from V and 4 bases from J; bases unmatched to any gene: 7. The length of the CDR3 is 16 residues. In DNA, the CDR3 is TGTGCCAGCAGCTTGAAGGGGACAGGGGGGCCGTACGAGCAGTACTTC. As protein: CASSLKGTGGPYEQYF. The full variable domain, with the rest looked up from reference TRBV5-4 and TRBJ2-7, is ETGVTQSPTHLIKTRGQQVTLRCSSQSGHNTVSWYQQALGQGPQFIFQYYREEENGRGNFPPRFSGLQFPNYSSELNVNALELDDSALYLCASSLKGTGGPYEQYFGPGTRLTVT.

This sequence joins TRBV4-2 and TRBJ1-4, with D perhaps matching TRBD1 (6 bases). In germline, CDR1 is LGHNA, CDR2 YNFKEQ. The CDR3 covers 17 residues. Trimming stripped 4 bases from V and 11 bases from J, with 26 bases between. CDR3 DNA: TGTGCCAGCAGCCCAACAGGACAGCTCACTAACGTGTGGAAACTGTTTTTT. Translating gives CASSPTGQLTNVWKLFF.

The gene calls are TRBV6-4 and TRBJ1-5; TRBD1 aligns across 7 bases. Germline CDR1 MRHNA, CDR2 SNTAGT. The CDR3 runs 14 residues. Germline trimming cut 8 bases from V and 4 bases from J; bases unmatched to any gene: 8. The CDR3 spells CASRQGRGNQPQHF. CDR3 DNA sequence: TGTGCCAGCCGACAGGGACGAGGGAATCAGCCCCAGCATTTT.